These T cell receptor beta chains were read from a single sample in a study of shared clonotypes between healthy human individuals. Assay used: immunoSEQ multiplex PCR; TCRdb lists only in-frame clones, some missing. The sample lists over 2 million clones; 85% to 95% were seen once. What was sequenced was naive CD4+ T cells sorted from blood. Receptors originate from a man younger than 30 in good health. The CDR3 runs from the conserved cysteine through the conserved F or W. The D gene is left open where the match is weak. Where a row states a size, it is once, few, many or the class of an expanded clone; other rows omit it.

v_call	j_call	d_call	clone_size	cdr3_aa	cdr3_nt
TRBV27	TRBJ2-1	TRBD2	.	CASSLRLAGYNEQFF	TGTGCCAGCAGTCTCCGACTAGCGGGGTACAATGAGCAGTTCTTC
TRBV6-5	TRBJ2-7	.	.	CASSLGPTYEQYF	TGTGCCAGCAGCCTCGGGCCAACCTACGAGCAGTACTTC
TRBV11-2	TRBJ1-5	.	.	CASSSGAGSNQPQHF	TGTGCCAGCAGCAGTGGGGCCGGCAGTAATCAGCCCCAGCATTTT
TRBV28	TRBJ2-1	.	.	CASSLGPGSRSNEQFF	TGTGCCAGCAGTTTAGGTCCAGGGTCGAGGAGCAATGAGCAGTTCTTC
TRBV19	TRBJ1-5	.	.	CASSVDSFNQPQHF	TGTGCCAGTAGTGTGGACAGCTTCAATCAGCCCCAGCATTTT
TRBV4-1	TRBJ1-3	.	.	CASSQDPGPDAGNTIYF	TGCGCCAGCAGCCAAGATCCAGGGCCGGACGCTGGAAACACCATATATTTT
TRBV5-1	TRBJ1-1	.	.	CASSPAMLNTEAFF	TGCGCCAGCAGCCCCGCGATGTTGAACACTGAAGCTTTCTTT
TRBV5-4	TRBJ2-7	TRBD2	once	CASSSGTINYEQYF	TGTGCCAGCAGCTCCGGGACTATAAACTACGAGCAGTACTTC
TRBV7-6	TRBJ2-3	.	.	CASSFRGHTDTQYF	TGTGCCAGCAGCTTTCGGGGACATACAGATACGCAGTATTTT
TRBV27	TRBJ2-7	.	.	CASSPTPNTYEQYF	TGTGCCAGCAGTCCGACCCCCAATACCTACGAGCAGTACTTC
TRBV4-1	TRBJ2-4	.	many	CASSQPWGKNIQYF	TGCGCCAGCAGCCAACCCTGGGGGAAAAACATTCAGTACTTC
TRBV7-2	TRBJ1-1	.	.	CASKIEMNTEAFF	TGTGCCAGCAAGATCGAGATGAACACTGAAGCTTTCTTT
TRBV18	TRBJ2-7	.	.	CASSREGLYEQYF	TGTGCCAGCTCCCGGGAAGGCCTCTACGAGCAGTACTTC
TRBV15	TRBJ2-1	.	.	CATSDFPGATYNEQFF	TGTGCCACCAGCGACTTCCCAGGTGCCACCTACAATGAGCAGTTCTTC
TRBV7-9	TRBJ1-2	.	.	CASSQLQATNYGYTF	TGTGCCAGCAGCCAACTACAGGCCACAAACTATGGCTACACCTTC
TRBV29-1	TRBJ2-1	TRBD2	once	CSVEDIGASGGPANEQFF	TGCAGCGTTGAAGATATCGGAGCTAGCGGGGGGCCGGCAAATGAGCAGTTCTTC
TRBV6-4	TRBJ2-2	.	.	CASAPEGATLLAGELFF	TGTGCCAGCGCACCCGAGGGTGCCACCCTTTTGGCCGGGGAGCTGTTTTTT
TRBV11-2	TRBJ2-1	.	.	CASSLRGSTPDEQFF	TGTGCCAGCAGCTTACGCGGCTCAACTCCCGATGAGCAGTTCTTC
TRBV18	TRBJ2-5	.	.	CASSPLGLLETQYF	TGTGCCAGCTCACCATTGGGGTTGCTGGAGACCCAGTACTTC
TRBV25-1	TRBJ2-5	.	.	CASKGPSQETQYF	TGTGCCAGTAAGGGCCCGAGTCAAGAGACCCAGTACTTC
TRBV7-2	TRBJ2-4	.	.	CASSLHGTAAIAKNIQYF	TGTGCCAGCAGCTTACACGGCACGGCAGCCATAGCCAAAAACATTCAGTACTTC
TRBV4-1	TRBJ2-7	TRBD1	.	CASSRGQGAGEQYF	TGCGCCAGCAGCCGGGGACAGGGGGCTGGCGAGCAGTACTTC
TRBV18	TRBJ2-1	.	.	CASSPPISEQFF	TGTGCCAGCTCACCACCGATTAGTGAGCAGTTCTTC
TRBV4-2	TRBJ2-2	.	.	CASSREIDSGELFF	TGTGCCAGCAGCCGGGAAATTGATTCCGGGGAGCTGTTTTTT
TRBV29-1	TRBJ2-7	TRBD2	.	CSVGTGGFDEQYF	TGCAGCGTTGGAACGGGGGGTTTTGACGAGCAGTACTTC
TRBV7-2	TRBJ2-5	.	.	CASSRGLPETQYF	TGTGCCAGCAGCCGCGGGCTTCCAGAGACCCAGTACTTC
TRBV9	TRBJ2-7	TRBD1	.	CASSVQGAGYEQYF	TGTGCCAGCAGCGTCCAGGGGGCGGGGTACGAGCAGTACTTC
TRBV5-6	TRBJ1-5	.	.	CASSLRAAANQPQHF	TGTGCCAGCAGCTTGCGGGCGGCGGCCAATCAGCCCCAGCATTTT
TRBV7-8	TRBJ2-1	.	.	CASSSWTYNEQFF	TGTGCCAGCAGCTCCTGGACCTACAATGAGCAGTTCTTC
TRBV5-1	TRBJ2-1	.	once	CASSLVVTFNSNEQFF	TGCGCCAGCAGCTTGGTCGTGACATTTAATTCCAATGAGCAGTTCTTC
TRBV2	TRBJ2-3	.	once	CASKEGEVTDTQYF	TGTGCCAGCAAAGAAGGCGAAGTCACAGATACGCAGTATTTT
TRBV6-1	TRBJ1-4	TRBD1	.	CASSEGDRDDEKLFF	TGTGCCAGCAGTGAAGGGGACAGGGACGATGAAAAACTGTTTTTT
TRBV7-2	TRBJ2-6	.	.	CASSPSLQGRRANVLTF	TGTGCCAGCAGCCCTTCCCTACAGGGTAGGAGGGCCAACGTCCTGACTTTC
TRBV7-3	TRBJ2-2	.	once	CASSPGSPGELFF	TGTGCCAGCAGCCCCGGGAGTCCCGGGGAGCTGTTTTTT
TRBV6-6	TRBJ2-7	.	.	CASSYKGGTYLGEQYF	TGTGCCAGCAGTTACAAGGGGGGCACTTACTTGGGCGAGCAGTACTTC
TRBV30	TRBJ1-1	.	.	CAWRSPQGGVNAFF	TGTGCCTGGAGATCTCCTCAGGGAGGAGTAAACGCTTTCTTT
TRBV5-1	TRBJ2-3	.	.	CASRSPSDTQYF	TGCGCCAGCAGGAGCCCCTCAGATACGCAGTATTTT
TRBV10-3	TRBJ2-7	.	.	CAISDQAYEQYF	TGTGCCATCAGTGACCAGGCGTACGAGCAGTACTTC
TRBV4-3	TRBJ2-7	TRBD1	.	CASSQEPGTGSYEQYF	TGCGCCAGCAGCCAGGAACCCGGGACAGGGTCCTACGAGCAGTACTTC
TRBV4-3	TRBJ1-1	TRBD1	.	CASSQPGGQAEAFF	TGCGCCAGCAGCCAACCAGGGGGCCAGGCTGAAGCTTTCTTT
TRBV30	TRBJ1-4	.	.	CAYGGGQFNEKLFF	TGTGCCTATGGGGGAGGACAGTTTAATGAAAAACTGTTTTTT
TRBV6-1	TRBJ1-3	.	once	CASSSTGNGNTIYF	TGTGCCAGCAGTTCCACGGGGAACGGAAACACCATATATTTT